These 5 T cell receptor beta chains were sequenced from one sample in a study of blood T cells in healthy people across ages. A second PCR of about 7 to 11 cycles used a sample-barcoded 5' primer and a J-beta primer mix. MiXCR, applied by TCRdb to the 5' RACE reads, yields one record per CDR3 protein. Of about 1.8 million distinct CDR3 sequences in the sample, around 50% were seen once. The sequencing input was blood. Receptors were obtained from a woman aged 40 to 50 in good health.

This chain joins TRBV20-1 and TRBJ1-5; D call uncertain. Per the germline V gene, CDR1 is DFQATT and CDR2 is SNEGSKA (reference sequence). The CDR3 is 13 amino acids. V lost 1 base to trimming and J lost 5 bases, with 9 bases between them. The chain's CDR3 is CSARGQDDQPQHF. In DNA, the CDR3 is TGCAGTGCTAGAGGGCAGGACGATCAGCCCCAGCATTTT.

This clonotype occurred once. This clone may be a read error of a much larger clone one base away. The chain employs TRBV6-4 and TRBJ2-5; D is ambiguous. V lost 4 bases, J lost 4 bases, and 16 bases lay in between. CDR3 length: 15 residues. Germline lookup yields CDR1 MRHNA and CDR2 SNTAGT. The CDR3 loop is CASSVRHTLAETQYF. Here the CDR3 DNA reads TGTGCCAGCAGTGTCCGACACACACTGGCAGAGACCCAGTACTTC.

This clonotype was observed a single time. Mismatch with germline at one junction end may stem from a read error. The chain combines TRBV6-4 with TRBJ2-5, with D perhaps assigned TRBD1 or TRBD2 (5 bases each). Looked up from germline, CDR1 is MRHNA and CDR2 is SNTAGT. The CDR3 covers 14 residues. CDR3 residues: CASSERGRTLRAVF. CDR3 in DNA: TGTGCCAGCAGTGAGAGGGGACGTACTTTACGAGCAGTATTC.

CDR3 nucleotides: TGCGCCAGCAGACAGGGCGGCGGGCAGTACTTC. The encoded protein is CASRQGGGQYF. The rearrangement links TRBV10-2 to TRBJ2-7, with D maybe TRBD1 (6 bases). The CDR3 contains 11 residues. Germline V CDR1 and CDR2: WSHSY, SAAADI. Trimming removed 6 bases from V and 9 bases from J, with 12 bases in between.

This clonotype came up a few times. Sequence at one end of the junction differs from germline and may be a read error. This chain uses TRBV12-3 or TRBV12-4 with TRBJ2-1; D is perhaps TRBD1 or TRBD2 (7 bases each). There are 14 residues in the CDR3. CDR3 residues: CASSVAPQGGEQFF. The CDR3 coding sequence is TGTGCCAGCAGTGTAGCGCCTCAGGGGGGGGAGCAGTTCTTC.